The 21 T cell receptor beta chains given below trace back to one sample, sequenced in a study of CD8 T cells in ankylosing spondylitis. TCRdb re-called the 5' RACE reads with MiXCR, one entry per CDR3 protein. The data hold a few hundred thousand distinct CDR3 sequences, with approximately 20% observed a single time. The sample was blood, either unsorted or a sorted T cell fraction (not recorded which). The receptor set was obtained from a male donor with ankylosing spondylitis or in good health (not recorded which).

In its sample, this clonotype was seen a few times. This chain uses TRBV5-6 with TRBJ1-5; the D gene is possibly TRBD1 (6 bases). The germline V gene encodes CDR1 SGHDT and CDR2 YYEEEE. Trimming took off 4 bases at V and 2 bases at J, with 13 bases between the two ends. The CDR3 sequence is 15 residues long. As DNA, the CDR3 is TGTGCCAGCAGCGATATACCAGGGGGCAATCAGCCCCAGCATTTT. This codes for CASSDIPGGNQPQHF.

The V and J genes are TRBV27 and TRBJ2-7, with D uncertain. The germline CDR1 and CDR2 sequences are MNHEY and SMNVEV (reference sequence). Trimming took off 10 bases at V and 3 bases at J, with 13 bases between the two ends. This CDR3 comprises 12 residues. The CDR3: CATGFHDYEQYF. DNA of the CDR3: TGTGCCACTGGGTTCCACGACTACGAGCAGTACTTC.

Ten or more counts support this clonotype. The gene calls are TRBV12-3 or TRBV12-4 and TRBJ2-5; D possibly matches TRBD1 or TRBD2 (6 bases each). The V and J ends lost 5 bases and 4 bases respectively, with 23 bases between them. The CDR3 length is 17 residues. The CDR3 loop reads CASSPPGASVKPETQYF. CDR3 sequence (DNA): TGTGCCAGCAGTCCCCCAGGGGCTAGCGTAAAACCAGAGACCCAGTACTTC.

This clonotype was seen repeatedly, ten times or more. This sequence joins TRBV27 and TRBJ2-2; tentative D call: TRBD1 (6 bases). This CDR3 comprises 15 residues. The germline V and J ends were trimmed by 7 bases and 4 bases, with 16 bases remaining between them. Germline-derived CDR1 and CDR2 are MNHEY and SMNVEV (reference sequence). The CDR3 sequence is CASKPGTRFTGELFF. The CDR3 nucleotides are TGTGCCAGCAAGCCCGGGACAAGATTCACCGGGGAGCTGTTTTTT.

This clonotype was picked up a small number of times. This rearrangement joins TRBV20-1 to TRBJ2-7; no firm D call. V shed 3 bases and J shed 0 bases, with 9 bases lying between them. The CDR3 spans 13 residues. Germline CDR1 reads DFQATT; CDR2 reads SNEGSKA (reference sequence). The CDR3 sequence is CSARYSGSYEQYF. In DNA, the CDR3 is TGCAGTGCTAGGTATTCCGGCTCCTACGAGCAGTACTTC.

This clonotype was counted a few times. The chain has TRBV24-1 and TRBJ2-1, with TRBD2 identical over 8 bases. V gave up 1 base and J gave up 7 bases; unmatched junction bases: 11. CDR3 length: 17 amino acids. CDR1 and CDR2 from the germline V gene are KGHDR and SFDVKD. DNA of the CDR3: TGTGCCACCAGTGATTTTTCCCCCGGGACTAGAGCGAATGAGCAGTTCTTC. Translation gives CATSDFSPGTRANEQFF.

The J gene is TRBJ2-1, the V gene TRBV10-3; TRBD2 agrees at 9 bases. Germline V gene data show CDR1 as ENHRY and CDR2 as SYGVKD. The J segment lost 8 bases and the V segment lost 10 bases, leaving 15 bases of the junction unmatched. CDR3 length: 15 amino acids. The chain's CDR3 is CATYTGTSPMDEQFF. In DNA, the CDR3 is TGTGCCACCTATACCGGGACTAGCCCCATGGATGAGCAGTTCTTC.

This chain links TRBV3-1 with TRBJ2-1, with 11 bases fitting TRBD2. Trimming cost V 4 bases and J 0 bases; bases outside gene matches: 8. The CDR3 loop spans 18 amino acids. Per germline, CDR1 LGHDT and CDR2 YNNKEL (reference sequence). Here the CDR3 reads CASSRLAGGPSSYNEQFF. DNA for the CDR3: TGTGCCAGCAGCCGGCTAGCGGGAGGTCCTAGCTCCTACAATGAGCAGTTCTTC.

This clonotype appeared many times. The chain carries TRBV10-3 and TRBJ2-7; D may be TRBD1 (5 bases). CDR3 length: 14 residues. CDR1 is ENHRY, CDR2 SYGVKD, per germline. V was pared by 7 bases and J by 0 bases, with 13 bases between. Written as DNA, the CDR3 is TGTGCCATCACCCCGGACATACGCTCCTACGAGCAGTACTTC. Translating gives CAITPDIRSYEQYF.

J is TRBJ1-5 and V is TRBV5-5; no definite D call. The germline gives CDR1 SGHKS, CDR2 YYEKEE (reference sequence). The V end lost 3 bases, the J end lost 4 bases, and 14 bases lay between the germline ends. The CDR3 length is 15 residues. In DNA form, the CDR3 reads TGTGCCAGCAGCTCCGAGATAGCGGCAAATCAGCCCCAGCATTTT. Amino acids: CASSSEIAANQPQHF.

This clonotype came up many times. The chain recombines TRBV20-1 with TRBJ2-7, with D perhaps matching TRBD2 (6 bases). The CDR3 spans 11 residues. Between the trimmed V and J ends, which lost 6 bases and 4 bases, there was a span of 10 bases. Germline V CDR1 and CDR2: DFQATT, SNEGSKA (reference sequence). CDR3 DNA sequence: TGCAGTGCGGCACTAGCATACGAGCAGTACTTC. Amino acid sequence: CSAALAYEQYF.

The table lists this clonotype with a few counts. This rearrangement joins TRBV7-6 to TRBJ2-3; TRBD2 aligns across 10 bases. The CDR3 has 15 residues. Trimming took 5 bases from V and 1 from J; bases not matched to a gene: 3. CDR1 and CDR2 (germline): SGHVS, FNYEAQ. The DNA of the CDR3 is TGTGCCAGCAGCAACCTAGCGGGAGGCACAGATACGCAGTATTTT. Amino acid sequence: CASSNLAGGTDTQYF.

This clonotype was seen only a few times. The rearrangement joins TRBV29-1 to TRBJ2-1; TRBD2 matches 7 bases. Germline V gene sequence: CDR1 SQVTM, CDR2 ANQGSEA. This CDR3 region has 13 residues. The CDR3 protein is CTAPAGVANEQFF. The CDR3 coding sequence is TGCACGGCCCCCGCGGGAGTGGCGAATGAGCAGTTCTTC.

The rearrangement uses TRBV5-1 and TRBJ2-1, with unresolved D. V lost 1 base, J lost 10 bases, and 9 bases lay in between. Germline V gene sequence: CDR1 SGHRS, CDR2 YFSETQ. This CDR3 comprises 12 residues. The CDR3 reads CASSLNVQEQFF. Written as DNA, the CDR3 is TGCGCCAGCAGCTTGAATGTCCAAGAGCAGTTCTTC.

The chain uses TRBV12-3 or TRBV12-4 and TRBJ2-7, with D possibly matching TRBD2 (5 bases). V was shortened by 6 bases and J by 0 bases, with 21 bases between the two germline ends. There are 17 residues in the CDR3. CDR3 in amino acids: CASSRPLGLVRSYEQYF. CDR3 in DNA: TGTGCCAGCAGCCGGCCCCTCGGACTTGTTCGCTCCTACGAGCAGTACTTC.

This clonotype was picked up many times. The chain couples TRBV25-1 to TRBJ1-1, with no clear D. Trimming took off 6 bases at V and 1 base at J, with 12 bases between the two ends. Germline assignment: CDR1 MGHDK and CDR2 SYGVNS. The CDR3 loop spans 14 amino acids. This chain's CDR3 is CASRPEGWNTEAFF. CDR3 nucleotide sequence: TGTGCCAGCAGACCTGAGGGATGGAACACTGAAGCTTTCTTT.

This clonotype turned up a few times. V gene TRBV5-5 combines with J gene TRBJ1-5; no reliable D call. The CDR3 loop spans 15 amino acids. The V and J ends lost 3 bases and 4 bases respectively, with 14 bases between them. The germline V gene has CDR1 SGHKS and CDR2 YYEKEE (reference sequence). CDR3 bases: TGTGCCAGCAGCTCCTCTCTCGATGCTAATCAGCCCCAGCATTTT. Its translation is CASSSSLDANQPQHF. Filled out from reference TRBV5-5 and TRBJ1-5, the complete variable domain reads DAGVTQSPTHLIKTRGQQVTLRCSPISGHKSVSWYQQVLGQGPQFIFQYYEKEERGRGNFPDRFSARQFPNYSSELNVNALLLGDSALYLCASSSSLDANQPQHFGDGTRLSIL.

This clonotype was found a few times. J is TRBJ1-1 and V is TRBV25-1; possibly TRBD1 for D (5 bases). Trimming removed 0 bases at V and 3 bases at J, with 8 bases between. Germline CDR1 reads MGHDK; CDR2 reads SYGVNS. The CDR3 covers 14 residues. The CDR3 DNA is TGTGCCAGCAGTGAATACCAGGGTGACACTGAAGCTTTCTTT. Translated, it gives CASSEYQGDTEAFF.

The chain uses TRBV2 and TRBJ2-5; TRBD1 aligns across 8 bases. V shed 8 bases, J shed 7 bases, and the junction held 15 bases outside the gene matches. The CDR3 is made up of 15 amino acids. CDR1 is SNHLY, CDR2 FYNNEI, per germline. The CDR3 nucleotides are TGTGCCAGCCTCCTAAGTAGACAGGGGAAGGCGACCCAGTACTTC. It is translated as CASLLSRQGKATQYF.

The gene calls are TRBV3-1 and TRBJ1-5; maybe TRBD1 (6 bases). The V end was cut by 1 base, the J end by 9 bases, with 16 bases between. Germline V gene lookup returns CDR1 LGHDT and CDR2 YNNKEL (reference sequence). CDR3 length: 15 amino acids. CDR3 sequence: CASSQVETGLPPQHF. CDR3 DNA: TGTGCCAGCAGCCAAGTGGAAACAGGGTTACCGCCCCAGCATTTT.

As DNA, the CDR3 is TGTGCTAGTGGTTTTAGGGACGGCGAGCAGTACTTC. Translating it yields CASGFRDGEQYF. The V gene is TRBV12-5, the J gene TRBJ2-7; possibly TRBD1 or TRBD2 for D (5 bases each). CDR1 and CDR2 (germline): LGHNT, FRNRAP. V was cut by 3 bases and J by 6 bases, with 9 bases left in between. The CDR3 extends over 12 amino acids.